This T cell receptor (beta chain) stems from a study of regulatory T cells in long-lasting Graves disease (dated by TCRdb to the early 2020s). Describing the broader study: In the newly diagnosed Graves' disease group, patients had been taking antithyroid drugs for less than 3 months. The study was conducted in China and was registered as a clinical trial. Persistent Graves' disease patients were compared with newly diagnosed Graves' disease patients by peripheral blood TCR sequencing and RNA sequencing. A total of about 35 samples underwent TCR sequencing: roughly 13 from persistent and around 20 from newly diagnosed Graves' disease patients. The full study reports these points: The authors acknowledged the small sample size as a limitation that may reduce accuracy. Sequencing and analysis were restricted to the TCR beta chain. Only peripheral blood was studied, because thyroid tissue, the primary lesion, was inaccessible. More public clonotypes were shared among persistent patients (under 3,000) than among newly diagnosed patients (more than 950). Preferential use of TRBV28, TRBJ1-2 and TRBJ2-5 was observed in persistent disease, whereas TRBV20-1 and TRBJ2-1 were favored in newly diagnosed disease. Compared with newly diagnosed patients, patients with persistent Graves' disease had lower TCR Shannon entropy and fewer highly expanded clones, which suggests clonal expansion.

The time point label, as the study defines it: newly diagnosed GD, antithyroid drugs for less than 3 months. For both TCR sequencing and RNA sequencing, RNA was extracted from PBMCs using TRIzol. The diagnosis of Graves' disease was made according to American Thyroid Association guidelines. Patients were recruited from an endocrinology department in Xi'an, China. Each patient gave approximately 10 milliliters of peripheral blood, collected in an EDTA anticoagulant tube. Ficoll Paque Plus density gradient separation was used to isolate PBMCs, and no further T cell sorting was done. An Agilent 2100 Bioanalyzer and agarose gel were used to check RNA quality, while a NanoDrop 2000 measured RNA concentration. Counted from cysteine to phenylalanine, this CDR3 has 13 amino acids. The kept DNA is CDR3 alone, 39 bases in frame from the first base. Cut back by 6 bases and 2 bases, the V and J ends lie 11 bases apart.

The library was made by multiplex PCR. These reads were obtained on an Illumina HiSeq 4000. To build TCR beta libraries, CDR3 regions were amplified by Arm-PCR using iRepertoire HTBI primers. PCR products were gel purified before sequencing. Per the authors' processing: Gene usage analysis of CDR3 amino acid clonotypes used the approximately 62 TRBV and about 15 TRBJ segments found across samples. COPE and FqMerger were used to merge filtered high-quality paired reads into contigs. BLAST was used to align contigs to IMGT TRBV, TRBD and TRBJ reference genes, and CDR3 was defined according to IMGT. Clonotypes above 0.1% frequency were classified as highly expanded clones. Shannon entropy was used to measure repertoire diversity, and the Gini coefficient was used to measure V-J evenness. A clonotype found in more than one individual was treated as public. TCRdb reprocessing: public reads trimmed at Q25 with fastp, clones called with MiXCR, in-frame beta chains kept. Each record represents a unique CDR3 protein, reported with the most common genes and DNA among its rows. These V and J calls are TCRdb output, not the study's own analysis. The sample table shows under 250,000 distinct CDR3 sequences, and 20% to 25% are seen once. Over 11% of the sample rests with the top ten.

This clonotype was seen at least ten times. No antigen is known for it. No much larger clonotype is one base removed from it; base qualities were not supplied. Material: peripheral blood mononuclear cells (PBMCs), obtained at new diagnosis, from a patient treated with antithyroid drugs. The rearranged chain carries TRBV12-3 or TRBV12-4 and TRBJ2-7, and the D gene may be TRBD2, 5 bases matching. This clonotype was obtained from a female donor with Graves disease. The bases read TGTGCCAGCAGCATCCGGCGGGCCTACGAGCAGTACTTC. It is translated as CASSIRRAYEQYF.